The 2 T cell receptor beta chains given below trace back to one sample, sequenced in a study of T cell repertoires in cytomegalovirus infection. Each CDR3 protein is one row after TCRdb ran MiXCR on the reads. The table records about 740,000 distinct CDR3 sequences, less than 40% of them present only once. The sequencing input was PBMCs. The receptors here all came from a human donor in good health (CMV status not recorded). Some clones in this sample may be carry-over from other donors' samples.

This clonotype was recorded a few times. The chain recombines TRBV7-9 with TRBJ2-4; D remains unclear. The ends were cut back, 3 bases at V and 0 bases at J, with 15 bases in the middle. CDR1 is SEHNR, CDR2 FQNEAQ, per germline (reference sequence). CDR3 size: 17 residues. The CDR3 is CASSLPWESLAKNIQYF. CDR3 nucleotides: TGTGCCAGCAGCTTGCCGTGGGAAAGCCTAGCCAAAAACATTCAGTACTTC.

The chain links TRBV12-3 or TRBV12-4 to TRBJ2-7, with D perhaps TRBD2 (6 bases). The V end lost 3 bases, the J end lost 1 base, and 13 bases lay between the germline ends. This CDR3 contains 15 residues. The CDR3, as DNA: TGTGCCAGCAGTTTGGGAGGAGACCCGTCCTACGAGCAGTACTTC. Its translation: CASSLGGDPSYEQYF.